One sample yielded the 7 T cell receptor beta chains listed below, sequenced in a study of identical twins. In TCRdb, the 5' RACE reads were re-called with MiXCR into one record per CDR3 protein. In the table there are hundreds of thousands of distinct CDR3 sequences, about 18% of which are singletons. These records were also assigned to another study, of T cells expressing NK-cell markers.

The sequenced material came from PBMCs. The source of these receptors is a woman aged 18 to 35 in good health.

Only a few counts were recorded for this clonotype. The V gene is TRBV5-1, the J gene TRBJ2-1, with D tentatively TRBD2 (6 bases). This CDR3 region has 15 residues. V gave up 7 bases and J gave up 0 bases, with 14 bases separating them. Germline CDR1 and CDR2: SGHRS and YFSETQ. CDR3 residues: CASAPAGLSYNEQFF. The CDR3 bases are TGCGCCAGCGCCCCCGCGGGGCTCTCCTACAATGAGCAGTTCTTC.

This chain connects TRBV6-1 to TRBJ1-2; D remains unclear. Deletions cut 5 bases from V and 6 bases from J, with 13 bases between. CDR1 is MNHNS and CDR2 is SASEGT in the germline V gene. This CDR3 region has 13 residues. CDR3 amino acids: CASSPSVPDGYTF. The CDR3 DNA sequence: TGTGCCAGCAGTCCCTCAGTGCCAGATGGCTACACCTTC.

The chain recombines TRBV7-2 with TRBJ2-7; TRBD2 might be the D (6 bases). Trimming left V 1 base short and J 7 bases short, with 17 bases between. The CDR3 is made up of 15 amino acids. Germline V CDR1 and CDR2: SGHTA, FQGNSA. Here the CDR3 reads CASSLGLGTGGEQYF. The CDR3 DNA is TGTGCCAGCAGCTTAGGGCTGGGGACTGGAGGGGAGCAGTACTTC. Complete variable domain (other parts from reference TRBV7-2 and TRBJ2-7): GAGVSQSPSNKVTEKGKDVELRCDPISGHTALYWYRQSLGQGLEFLIYFQGNSAPDKSGLPSDRFSAERTGGSVSTLTIQRTQQEDSAVYLCASSLGLGTGGEQYFGPGTRLTVT.

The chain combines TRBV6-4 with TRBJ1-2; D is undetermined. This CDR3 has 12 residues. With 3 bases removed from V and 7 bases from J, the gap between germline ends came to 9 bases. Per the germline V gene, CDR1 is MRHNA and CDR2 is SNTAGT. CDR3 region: CASSEDLGGYTF. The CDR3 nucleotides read TGTGCCAGCAGTGAAGATTTAGGTGGCTACACCTTC.

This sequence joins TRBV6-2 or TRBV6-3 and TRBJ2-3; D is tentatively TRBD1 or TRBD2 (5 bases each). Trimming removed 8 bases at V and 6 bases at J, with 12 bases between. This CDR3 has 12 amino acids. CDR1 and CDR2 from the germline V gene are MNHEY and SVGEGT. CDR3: CASGRGVDTQYF. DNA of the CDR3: TGTGCCAGCGGACGGGGCGTGGATACGCAGTATTTT.

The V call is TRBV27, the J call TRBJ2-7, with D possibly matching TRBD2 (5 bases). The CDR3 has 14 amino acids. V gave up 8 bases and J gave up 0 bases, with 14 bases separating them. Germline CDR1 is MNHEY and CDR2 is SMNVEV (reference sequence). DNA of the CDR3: TGTGCCAGCGCCCGGACTGGAGACTCCTACGAGCAGTACTTC. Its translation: CASARTGDSYEQYF.

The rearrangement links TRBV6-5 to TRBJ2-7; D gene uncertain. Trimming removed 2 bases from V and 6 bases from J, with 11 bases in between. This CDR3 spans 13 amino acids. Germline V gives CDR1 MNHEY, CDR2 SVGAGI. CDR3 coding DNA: TGTGCCAGCAGTTACGCTCAACTGGGCGAGCAGTACTTC. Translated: CASSYAQLGEQYF.